This T cell receptor beta chain comes out of a study of T cells in localized non-small cell lung cancer. Study results and limitations: Appearances in adjacent lung were noted for a median roughly 58 of the top 100 tumor clones. The study sequenced only one region of the tumor. As a result, intratumor heterogeneity could not be excluded and remains possible.

To note about this clone: Its antigen is undetermined.

The germline V gene encodes CDR1 GTSNPN and CDR2 SVGIG (reference sequence). CDR3 length equals 13 residues. V was trimmed by 2 bases and J by 4 bases, leaving 11 bases between them. Clones were read by immunoSEQ multiplex PCR, and TCRdb kept only the in-frame ones, dropping some. The sample consists of about 22,000 clones, approximately 91% of them appearing once. This receptor was taken from a man between 40 and 69 years old with stage II squamous cell lung carcinoma. The sample here was PBMCs, taken before any cancer treatment. The chain employs TRBV30 and TRBJ1-1; the D gene is possibly TRBD1 (6 bases). The CDR3 coding sequence is TGTGCCTGGAGTAGGCGGGGGCCCACTGAAGCTTTCTTT. Protein product: CAWSRRGPTEAFF.